This TCR beta chain was sequenced for a study of blood T cells in healthy people across ages. On the study more broadly: Every two T cells gave about one barcoded beta molecule via template switching.

With respect to this clonotype: The target antigen is unknown.

In germline, CDR1 is DFQATT, CDR2 SNEGSKA (reference sequence). The trim removed 7 bases at V and 6 bases at J, leaving 15 bases unmatched. The CDR3 sequence is 16 residues long. Together with a sample-barcoded 5' primer, a J-beta primer mix was included in a second PCR lasting roughly 7 to 11 cycles. From the 5' RACE reads, TCRdb called clonotypes with MiXCR, one entry per CDR3 protein. The sample yields about 1.7 million distinct CDR3 sequences, about 28% seen once. Findings and caveats of the study: Per million T cells, TCR beta diversity dropped about linearly as age rose.

Sequenced sample: blood. The source is a woman aged 30 to 39 in good health. The V call is TRBV20-1, the J call TRBJ2-3, with TRBD2 matching 11 bases. CDR3 region: CSGTVSSGGPTDTQYF. CDR3 bases: TGCAGTGGTACGGTCTCTAGCGGGGGGCCCACGGATACGCAGTATTTT.